What follows are 25 T cell receptor beta chains derived from one specimen sequenced in a study of cytomegalovirus exposure and HLA in healthy donors. Profiling relied on immunoSEQ multiplex PCR, and the TCRdb table lists in-frame clones only, not all of them. The repertoire holds some 45,000 clones, with about 94% as singletons. The material sequenced was PBMCs. These TCRs come from a man aged 18 to 29 in good health and CMV-seronegative.

The rearrangement links TRBV7-9 to TRBJ2-1, with a tentative D call TRBD1 (5 bases). Looked up from germline, CDR1 is SEHNR and CDR2 is FQNEAQ (reference sequence). The CDR3 has 16 amino acids. Trimming pared 4 bases from V and 3 bases from J, leaving 16 bases between. The CDR3 DNA sequence: TGTGCCAGCAGCTCGTTTGGCAGGGCTTTCTACAATGAGCAGTTCTTC. It specifies CASSSFGRAFYNEQFF.

The V gene is TRBV9, the J gene TRBJ2-2; 8 nucleotides line up with TRBD1. CDR1 SGDLS and CDR2 YYNGEE come from the germline V gene. The CDR3 totals 17 residues. The V and J ends lost 4 bases and 6 bases, in that order; junction bases with no gene match: 14. The CDR3: CASSLGTGRPTPGELFF. The CDR3 DNA reads as TGTGCCAGCAGCCTCGGGACAGGCCGCCCTACCCCCGGGGAGCTGTTTTTT.

This clone turned up a few times. The chain is built from TRBV6-6 and TRBJ2-1, with D perhaps TRBD1 (5 bases). Between the trimmed V and J ends, which lost 0 bases and 8 bases, there was a span of 11 bases. There are 14 residues in the CDR3. The germline CDR1 and CDR2 sequences are MNHNY and SVGAGI (reference sequence). The CDR3 loop reads CASSYSAPGYEQFF. The CDR3 nucleotides read TGTGCCAGCAGTTACTCTGCTCCAGGGTATGAGCAGTTCTTC.

The CDR3 reads CASNWGASGDKGQFF. CDR3 nucleotides: TGTGCCAGCAACTGGGGGGCTAGCGGGGATAAGGGGCAGTTCTTC. The V gene is TRBV7-2, the J gene TRBJ2-1; 9 nucleotides match TRBD2. The length of the CDR3 is 15 residues. Germline CDR1 reads SGHTA; CDR2 reads FQGNSA. With 7 bases clipped from V and 12 bases from J, the junction kept 16 bases outside the gene matches.

The chain carries TRBV28 and TRBJ2-2, with a tentative D call TRBD2 (6 bases). CDR3 length: 14 amino acids. Germline CDR1 is MDHEN and CDR2 is SYDVKM. V was clipped by 6 bases and J by 5 bases, with 13 bases between them. The chain's CDR3 is CASSPLGRTGELFF. Written as DNA, the CDR3 is TGTGCCAGCAGCCCCCTCGGGAGAACCGGGGAGCTGTTTTTT. Together with reference TRBV28 and TRBJ2-2, the CDR3 gives the full variable domain: DVKVTQSSRYLVKRTGEKVFLECVQDMDHENMFWYRQDPGLGLRLIYFSYDVKMKEKGDIPEGYSVSREKKERFSLILESASTNQTSMYLCASSPLGRTGELFFGEGSRLTVL.

Only one count was recorded for this clone. This rearrangement joins TRBV6-5 to TRBJ1-4; no reliable D call. The CDR3 is made up of 15 amino acids. V shed 4 bases and J shed 0 bases, with 9 bases lying between them. The germline V gene has CDR1 MNHEY and CDR2 SVGAGI. Written as DNA, the CDR3 is TGTGCCAGCAGTTCTCGGGGTGCAACTAATGAAAAACTGTTTTTT. It is translated as CASSSRGATNEKLFF.

CDR3 loop: CASSESGLAGLETQYF. The CDR3 bases are TGTGCCAGCAGTGAGTCGGGGCTAGCGGGATTAGAGACCCAGTACTTC. The chain employs TRBV2 and TRBJ2-5, with 9 bases aligning to TRBD2. Germline assignment: CDR1 SNHLY and CDR2 FYNNEI. CDR3 length equals 16 residues. After removal of 3 bases from V and 4 bases from J, the junction contained 9 bases not matched to a gene.

The chain carries TRBV4-1 and TRBJ2-7; weak D call: TRBD1 (6 bases). This CDR3 region has 16 residues. CDR1 is MGHRA and CDR2 is YSYEKL in the germline V gene. Trimming left V 0 bases short and J 5 bases short, with 17 bases between. The DNA for the CDR3 is TGCGCCAGCAGCCAAGAGGGAACGTGGGGGCCTAACGAGCAGTACTTC. Amino acid sequence: CASSQEGTWGPNEQYF.

The V gene is TRBV7-8, the J gene TRBJ1-6, with a tentative D call TRBD1 (6 bases). Germline assignment: CDR1 SGHVS and CDR2 FQNEAQ. Trimming left V 1 base short and J 5 bases short, with 9 bases between. This CDR3 contains 15 residues. In nucleotides, the CDR3 is TGTGCCAGCAGCTTAGAGGGGGGGAATAATTCACCCCTCCACTTT. Amino acids: CASSLEGGNNSPLHF. The variable domain in full, with the rest retrieved from reference TRBV7-8 and TRBJ1-6, is GAGVSQSPRYKVAKRGQDVALRCDPISGHVSLFWYQQALGQGPEFLTYFQNEAQLDKSGLPSDRFFAERPEGSVSTLKIQRTQQEDSAVYLCASSLEGGNNSPLHFGNGTRLTVT.

This clone appeared a single time. This CDR3 is CASSPRELTIGYTEAFF. As DNA, the CDR3 is TGTGCCAGCTCACCACGAGAACTGACGATCGGGTACACTGAAGCTTTCTTT. This rearrangement joins TRBV18 to TRBJ1-1; no reliable D call. This CDR3 spans 17 amino acids. Trimming removed 1 base from V and 3 bases from J, with 18 bases in between. In germline, CDR1 is KGHSH, CDR2 LQKENI. The full variable domain, with the rest looked up from reference TRBV18 and TRBJ1-1, is NAGVMQNPRHLVRRRGQEARLRCSPMKGHSHVYWYRQLPEEGLKFMVYLQKENIIDESGMPKERFSAEFPKEGPSILRIQQVVRGDSAAYFCASSPRELTIGYTEAFFGQGTRLTVV.

This chain joins TRBV9 and TRBJ2-5; tentative D call: TRBD2 (5 bases). Trimming removed 0 bases from V and 7 bases from J, with 13 bases in between. The germline CDR1 and CDR2 sequences are SGDLS and YYNGEE. The CDR3 is 14 residues long. This chain's CDR3 is CASSVVDNRGTQYF. The CDR3 DNA sequence: TGTGCCAGCAGCGTAGTCGATAATCGGGGGACCCAGTACTTC. The whole variable domain, filled in from reference TRBV9 and TRBJ2-5, reads DSGVTQTPKHLITATGQRVTLRCSPRSGDLSVYWYQQSLDQGLQFLIQYYNGEERAKGNILERFSAQQFPDLHSELNLSSLELGDSALYFCASSVVDNRGTQYFGPGTRLLVL.

This sequence joins TRBV11-3 and TRBJ2-7, with 9 positions matching TRBD2. This CDR3 has 15 residues. V shed 1 base and J 6 bases; nucleotides not matched to a gene: 7. Germline CDR1 SGHNT, CDR2 YENEEA. The CDR3 reads CASSLVRGGAFEQYF. CDR3 in DNA: TGTGCCAGCAGCTTAGTCCGCGGGGGGGCTTTCGAGCAGTACTTC.

V and J are TRBV5-1 and TRBJ2-1, with D possibly being TRBD1 (5 bases). V was cut by 0 bases and J by 0 bases, with 10 bases left in between. The germline V gene encodes CDR1 SGHRS and CDR2 YFSETQ. This CDR3 has 16 residues. CDR3 nucleotide sequence: TGCGCCAGCAGCTTGGAGGGGCCGAGCTCCTACAATGAGCAGTTCTTC. Amino acid sequence: CASSLEGPSSYNEQFF.

This chain links TRBV5-6 with TRBJ2-1; D might be TRBD2 (7 bases). Looked up from germline, CDR1 is SGHDT and CDR2 is YYEEEE. CDR3 length: 15 residues. V lost 4 bases and J 2 bases, leaving 13 bases between the germline ends. CDR3 region: CASSNAGAAYNEQFF. CDR3 sequence (DNA): TGTGCCAGCAGCAATGCGGGGGCCGCCTACAATGAGCAGTTCTTC.

The V and J genes are TRBV11-3 and TRBJ2-1; a weak D match, TRBD2 (5 bases). This CDR3 comprises 16 residues. CDR1 and CDR2 from the germline V gene are SGHNT and YENEEA. The V gene lost 4 bases and the J gene lost 1 base, with 14 bases spanning the gap. The DNA of the CDR3 is TGTGCCAGCAGCTCGCGGGCTGGTGGTTCCTACAATGAGCAGTTCTTC. Its protein is CASSSRAGGSYNEQFF.

The gene calls are TRBV5-6 and TRBJ2-3; no clear D. CDR3 length: 16 amino acids. The V end lost 3 bases, the J end lost 2 bases, and 16 bases lay between the germline ends. Germline V gene sequence: CDR1 SGHDT, CDR2 YYEEEE. The CDR3 region is CASSSSLLAPTDTQYF. For the CDR3, the DNA is TGTGCCAGCAGCTCCTCGCTTTTGGCCCCCACAGATACGCAGTATTTT.

The V gene is TRBV6-4, the J gene TRBJ2-1; tentatively, D is TRBD2 (5 bases). The CDR3 has 16 amino acids. The ends were cut back, 6 bases at V and 4 bases at J, with 19 bases in the middle. CDR1 MRHNA and CDR2 SNTAGT come from the germline V gene. In DNA form, the CDR3 reads TGTGCCAGCAGCACCGGGCTAGCTGTGGGTTACAATGAGCAGTTCTTC. Translation: CASSTGLAVGYNEQFF.

This chain links TRBV19 with TRBJ2-2; 9 bases map to TRBD1. Losses at the gene ends were 6 bases for V and 1 base for J; bases not matched to a gene: 6. The CDR3 contains 16 residues. CDR1 and CDR2 from the germline V gene are LNHDA and SQIVND (reference sequence). The CDR3 loop is CASSRGTGRNTGELFF. The CDR3, as DNA: TGTGCCAGTAGCCGCGGGACAGGGAGGAACACCGGGGAGCTGTTTTTT.

V is TRBV4-1 and J is TRBJ2-2; D may be TRBD2 (6 bases). Germline CDR1 MGHRA, CDR2 YSYEKL. The CDR3 covers 19 residues. The ends were cut back, 3 bases at V and 1 base at J, with 21 bases in the middle. Written as DNA, the CDR3 is TGCGCCAGCAGCCATTCCCCTAGCGAGATGGGAGGGAACACCGGGGAGCTGTTTTTT. Its translation is CASSHSPSEMGGNTGELFF.

V and J are TRBV9 and TRBJ1-4; 9 bases map to TRBD1. Germline CDR1 and CDR2: SGDLS and YYNGEE. The V gene end was trimmed by 4 bases and the J gene end by 7 bases; junction bases not matched to a gene: 5. This CDR3 has 14 residues. The CDR3: CASSPTGGSEKLFF. CDR3 sequence (DNA): TGTGCCAGCAGCCCGACAGGGGGAAGTGAAAAACTGTTTTTT.

This clone has only one observation. V is TRBV6-4 and J is TRBJ2-3, with 10 bases that match TRBD2. Trimming cost V 3 bases and J 6 bases; bases outside gene matches: 9. The CDR3 length is 16 residues. The germline gives CDR1 MRHNA, CDR2 SNTAGT. CDR3: CASSDAAGGPTDTQYF. The CDR3 bases are TGTGCCAGCAGTGATGCAGCGGGGGGGCCCACGGATACGCAGTATTTT.

The rearrangement joins TRBV7-2 to TRBJ2-1, with 10 bases fitting TRBD1. CDR1 and CDR2 (germline): SGHTA, FQGNSA. This CDR3 contains 14 residues. The V gene end was trimmed by 4 bases and the J gene end by 6 bases; junction bases not matched to a gene: 3. The DNA of the CDR3 is TGTGCCAGCAGCTGGGACAGGGGCGGCAATGAGCAGTTCTTC. It codes for CASSWDRGGNEQFF.

The V call is TRBV7-2, the J call TRBJ2-5; D not resolved. The length of the CDR3 is 12 residues. Trimming took off 0 bases at V and 5 bases at J, with 4 bases between the two ends. Per the germline V gene, CDR1 is SGHTA and CDR2 is FQGNSA. The CDR3 region has the DNA TGTGCCAGCAGCTTAGCCCGGGAGACCCAGTACTTC. Encoded protein: CASSLARETQYF.

This clone was detected only once. V is TRBV5-4 and J is TRBJ1-5; no firm D call. Germline V gives CDR1 SGHNT, CDR2 YYREEE (reference sequence). The V end was cut by 4 bases, the J end by 5 bases, with 10 bases between. The CDR3 totals 13 residues. The DNA of the CDR3 is TGTGCCAGCAGCCCTTCCCCAGATCAGCCCCAGCATTTT. Translating gives CASSPSPDQPQHF. The whole variable domain, filled in from reference TRBV5-4 and TRBJ1-5, reads ETGVTQSPTHLIKTRGQQVTLRCSSQSGHNTVSWYQQALGQGPQFIFQYYREEENGRGNFPPRFSGLQFPNYSSELNVNALELDDSALYLCASSPSPDQPQHFGDGTRLSIL.

A remark on this clone: A read error may explain this, as a much larger clone is one base away. This sample includes further DNA sequences coding for the same CDR3. The chain carries TRBV6-1 and TRBJ2-5; TRBD2 matches at 12 bases. CDR1 MNHNS and CDR2 SASEGT come from the germline V gene. This CDR3 is built from 15 residues. Losses at the gene ends were 2 bases for V and 2 bases for J; bases not matched to a gene: 0. For the CDR3, the DNA is TGTGCCAGCAGTGAACTAGCGGGAGGGCAAGAGACCCAGTACTTC. It translates to CASSELAGGQETQYF.